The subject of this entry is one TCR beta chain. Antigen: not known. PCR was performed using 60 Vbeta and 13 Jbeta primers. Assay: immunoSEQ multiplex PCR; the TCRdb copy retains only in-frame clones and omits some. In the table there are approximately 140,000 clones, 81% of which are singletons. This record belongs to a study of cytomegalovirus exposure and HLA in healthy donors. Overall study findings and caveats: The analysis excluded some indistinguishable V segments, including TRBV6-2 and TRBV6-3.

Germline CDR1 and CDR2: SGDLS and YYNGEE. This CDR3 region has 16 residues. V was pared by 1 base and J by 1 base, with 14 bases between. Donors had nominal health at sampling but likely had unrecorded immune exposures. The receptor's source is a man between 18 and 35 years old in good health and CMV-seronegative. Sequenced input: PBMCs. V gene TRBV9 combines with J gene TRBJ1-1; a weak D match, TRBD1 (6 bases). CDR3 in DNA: TGTGCCAGCAGCGTATCCGCCGGGACAAAGAACACTGAAGCTTTCTTT. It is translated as CASSVSAGTKNTEAFF.